This TCR beta chain was recovered during a study of cytomegalovirus exposure and HLA in healthy donors. Findings of the study overall: Common viral pathogens seemed, in a later analysis, to connect with several of the most significant clusters. Association of a missense DCLRE1C variant with TCR beta V- and J-gene trimming was reported in a later analysis.

Nominally healthy donors were sampled, though unrecorded immune exposures were likely. The J segment lost 2 bases and the V segment lost 6 bases, leaving 7 bases of the junction unmatched. There are 15 residues in the CDR3. CDR1 and CDR2 from the germline V gene are MRHNA and SNTAGT. Both 60 Vbeta primers and 13 Jbeta primers went into the PCR. The repertoire was sequenced with immunoSEQ multiplex PCR; TCRdb's copy has only in-frame clones and lacks some. The sample has over 150,000 clones; around 74% are singletons. Remarks on this clone: Antigen unknown.

Sequences were obtained from PBMCs. This chain connects TRBV6-4 to TRBJ2-3, with 8 bases identical to TRBD2. This sequence originates from a male donor in good health and CMV-seronegative. In DNA, the CDR3 is TGTGCCAGCAGCCTTAGCGGGGTTTTCACAGATACGCAGTATTTT. Protein product: CASSLSGVFTDTQYF.